The source of this T cell receptor beta chain is a study of blood T cell repertoires in COVID-19. Study-level background: Samples taken during acute and convalescent COVID-19 were collected in the United States, Italy and Spain. T cells, B-cell-depleted T cells, or PBMCs provided the cDNA or gDNA that served as material.

As handled by the study authors: Estimated nucleated cell counts came from reference gene primer amplification. Assay: immunoSEQ multiplex PCR; the TCRdb copy retains only in-frame clones and omits some. The V and J calls and the clone size are those of that table, but D and trimming were determined from the DNA. This table holds 35,000 to 45,000 clones, about 88% found once. V gave up 5 bases and J gave up 5 bases; unmatched junction bases: 3. CDR1 and CDR2 (germline): SGHTA, FQGNSA. This CDR3 has 13 residues. Sequences were obtained from peripheral blood. The chain employs TRBV7-2 and TRBJ2-7; 10 bases match TRBD1. The receptor comes from a human donor in a cohort sampled during active COVID-19. CDR3 residues: CASSLGTGDEQYF. The CDR3 bases are TGTGCCAGCAGCCTCGGGACAGGGGACGAGCAGTACTTC.